This TCR beta chain was found in a study of control samples from healthy donors and cancer patients (dated by TCRdb to about 2020). Library preparation used the immunoSEQ multiplex PCR assay. What TCRdb holds here is the immuneACCESS table cut down to in-frame rearrangements. Part of the clones is not present; checked against another copy, under half of the missing clones reflect an unresolved V gene, and the others are unexplained. The sample table contains 120,000 to 150,000 clones; only one count was recorded for 75% to 90% of them. The ten largest clones take up less than 5.5% of the sample. About this clone: Its antigen is currently not known. Base qualities are not at hand, and no much larger clone is one base apart.

The CDR3 goes from the cysteine to the phenylalanine over 15 residues. Only the CDR3 DNA stays, 45 bases, in frame from base 1. Taken from the germline V gene, the CDR1 and CDR2 loops are MNHEY and SVGEGT. V lost 0 bases and J lost 4 bases; the stretch between them is 9 bases long. This TCR derives from a man in his thirties or forties in good health. Sequenced input: blood. The sequence joins TRBV6-2 or TRBV6-3 to TRBJ1-4; the best D guess is TRBD1, with 6 bases matching. The nucleotides read TGTGCCAGCAGTTACTCGGGACACTATAATGAAAAACTGTTTTTT. This gives the protein CASSYSGHYNEKLFF.